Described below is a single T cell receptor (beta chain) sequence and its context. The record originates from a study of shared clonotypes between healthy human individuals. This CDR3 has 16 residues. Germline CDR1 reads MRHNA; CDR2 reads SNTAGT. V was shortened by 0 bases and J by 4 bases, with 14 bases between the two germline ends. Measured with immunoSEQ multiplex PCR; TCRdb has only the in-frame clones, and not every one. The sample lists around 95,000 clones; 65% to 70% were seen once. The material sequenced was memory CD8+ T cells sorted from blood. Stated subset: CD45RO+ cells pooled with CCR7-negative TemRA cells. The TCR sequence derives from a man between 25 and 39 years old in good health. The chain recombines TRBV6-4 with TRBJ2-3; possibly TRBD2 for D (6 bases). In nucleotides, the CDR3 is TGTGCCAGCAGTGACTCCGGGGGAGCGTCTGCAGATACGCAGTATTTT. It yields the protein CASSDSGGASADTQYF.